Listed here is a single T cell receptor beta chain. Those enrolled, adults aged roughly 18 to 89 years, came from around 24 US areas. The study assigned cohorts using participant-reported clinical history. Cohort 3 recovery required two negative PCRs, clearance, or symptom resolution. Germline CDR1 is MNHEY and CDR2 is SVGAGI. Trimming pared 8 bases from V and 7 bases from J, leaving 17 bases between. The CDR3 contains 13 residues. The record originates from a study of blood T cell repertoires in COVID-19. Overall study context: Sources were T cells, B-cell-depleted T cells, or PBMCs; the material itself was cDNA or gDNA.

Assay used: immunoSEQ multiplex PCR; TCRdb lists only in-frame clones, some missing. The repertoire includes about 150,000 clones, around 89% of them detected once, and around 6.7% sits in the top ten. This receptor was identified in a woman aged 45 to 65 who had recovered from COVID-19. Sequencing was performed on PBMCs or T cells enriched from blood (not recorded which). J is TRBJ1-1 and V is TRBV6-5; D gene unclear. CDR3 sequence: CASLKWGSGEAFF. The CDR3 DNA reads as TGTGCCAGCCTTAAATGGGGAAGCGGTGAAGCTTTCTTT.